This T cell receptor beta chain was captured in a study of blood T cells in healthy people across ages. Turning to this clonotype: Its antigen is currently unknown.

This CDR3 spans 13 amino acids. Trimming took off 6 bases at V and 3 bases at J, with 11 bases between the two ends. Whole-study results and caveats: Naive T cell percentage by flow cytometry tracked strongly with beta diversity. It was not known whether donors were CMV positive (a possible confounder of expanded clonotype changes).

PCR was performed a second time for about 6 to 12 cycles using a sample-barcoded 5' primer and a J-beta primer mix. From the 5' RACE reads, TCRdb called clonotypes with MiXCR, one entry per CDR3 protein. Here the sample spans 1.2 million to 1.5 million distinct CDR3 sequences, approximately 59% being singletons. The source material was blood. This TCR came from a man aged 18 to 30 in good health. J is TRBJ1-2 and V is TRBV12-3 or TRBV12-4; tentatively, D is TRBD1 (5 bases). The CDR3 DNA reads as TGTGCCAGCAGGCTGACAGAGGACTATGGCTACACCTTC. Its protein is CASRLTEDYGYTF.